This T cell receptor (beta chain) emerged from a study of blood T cell repertoires in COVID-19. Study-level background: The United States, Italy and Spain supplied acute and convalescent COVID-19 samples.

TCRdb keeps only in-frame clones here, not all; method: immunoSEQ multiplex PCR. The sample includes under 200,000 clones, approximately 87% seen only once; the top ten take 3.7%. CDR3 length: 14 amino acids. The V gene lost 8 bases and the J gene lost 1 base, with 11 bases spanning the gap. Germline V gene sequence: CDR1 MNHEY, CDR2 SVGAGI. The source is a man between 18 and 35 years old with active or convalescent COVID-19. The chain has TRBV6-5 and TRBJ2-2; D ambiguous. The source material was peripheral blood. CDR3 DNA: TGTGCCAGCGACTCGAGTGGGAACACCGGGGAGCTGTTTTTT. Amino acids: CASDSSGNTGELFF.